The T cell receptor (beta chain) under discussion was sequenced for a study of breast tumors, draining lymph nodes, adjacent tissues. At least ten counts were recorded for this clonotype. The V segment lost 3 bases and the J segment 3 bases; nucleotides outside the gene matches: 0. The CDR3 spans 14 residues. Germline V gives CDR1 SGHRS, CDR2 YFSETQ. The lymph nodes were axillary draining lymph nodes from breast cancer patients. From the multiplex PCR reads, TCRdb called clonotypes with MiXCR, one entry per CDR3 protein. Seen here are roughly 220,000 distinct CDR3 sequences, 34% observed once, and the top ten hold 3% to 4.5%.

This rearrangement joins TRBV5-1 to TRBJ2-3, with 11 bases identical to TRBD2. The receptor's source is a female donor with breast cancer. Some clones in this sample may be carry-over from other donors' samples. The sequenced material came from axillary lymph node tissue. CDR3 nucleotides: TGCGCCAGCAGCTCTAGCGGGAGGACAGATACGCAGTATTTT. Encoded protein: CASSSSGRTDTQYF.